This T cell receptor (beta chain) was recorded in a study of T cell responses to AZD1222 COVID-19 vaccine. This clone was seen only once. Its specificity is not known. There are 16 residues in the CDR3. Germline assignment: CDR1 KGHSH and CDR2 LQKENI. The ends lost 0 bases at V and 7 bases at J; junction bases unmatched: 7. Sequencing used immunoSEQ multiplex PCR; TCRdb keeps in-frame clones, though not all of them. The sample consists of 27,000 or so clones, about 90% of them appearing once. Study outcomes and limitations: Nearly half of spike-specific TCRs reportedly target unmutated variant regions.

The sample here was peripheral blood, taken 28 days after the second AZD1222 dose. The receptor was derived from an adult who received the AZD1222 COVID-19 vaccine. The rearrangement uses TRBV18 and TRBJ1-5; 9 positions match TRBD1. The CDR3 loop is CASSPPPGQGGQPQHF. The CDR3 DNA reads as TGTGCCAGCTCACCACCTCCGGGACAGGGTGGACAGCCCCAGCATTTT.